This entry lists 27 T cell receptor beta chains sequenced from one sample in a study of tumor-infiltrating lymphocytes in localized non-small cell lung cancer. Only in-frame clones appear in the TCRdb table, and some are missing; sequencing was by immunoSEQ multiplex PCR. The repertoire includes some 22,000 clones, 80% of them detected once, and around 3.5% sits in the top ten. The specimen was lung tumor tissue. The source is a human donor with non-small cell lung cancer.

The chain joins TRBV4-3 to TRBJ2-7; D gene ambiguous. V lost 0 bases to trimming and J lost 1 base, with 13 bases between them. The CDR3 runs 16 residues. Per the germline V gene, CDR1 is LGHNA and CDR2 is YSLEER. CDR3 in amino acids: CASSQEHSPISYEQYF. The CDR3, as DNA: TGCGCCAGCAGCCAAGAACATAGCCCTATTTCCTACGAGCAGTACTTC.

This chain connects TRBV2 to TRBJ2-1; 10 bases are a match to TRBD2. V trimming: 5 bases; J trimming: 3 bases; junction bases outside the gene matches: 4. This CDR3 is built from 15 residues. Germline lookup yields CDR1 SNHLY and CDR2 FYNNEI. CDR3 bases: TGTGCCAGCAGTATACTAGCGGGACTCTACAATGAGCAGTTCTTC. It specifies CASSILAGLYNEQFF.

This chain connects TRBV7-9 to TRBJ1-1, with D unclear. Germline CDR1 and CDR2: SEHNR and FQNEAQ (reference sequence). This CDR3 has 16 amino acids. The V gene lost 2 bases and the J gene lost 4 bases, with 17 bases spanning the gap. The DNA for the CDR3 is TGTGCCAGCAGCTTAAGACGGCCCGGTAGGGTCACTGAAGCTTTCTTT. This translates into CASSLRRPGRVTEAFF.

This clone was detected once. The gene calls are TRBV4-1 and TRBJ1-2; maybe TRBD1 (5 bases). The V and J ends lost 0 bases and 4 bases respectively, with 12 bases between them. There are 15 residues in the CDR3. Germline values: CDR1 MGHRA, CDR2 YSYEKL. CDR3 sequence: CASSQEGGSPYGYTF. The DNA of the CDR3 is TGCGCCAGCAGCCAAGAGGGGGGATCCCCCTATGGCTACACCTTC.

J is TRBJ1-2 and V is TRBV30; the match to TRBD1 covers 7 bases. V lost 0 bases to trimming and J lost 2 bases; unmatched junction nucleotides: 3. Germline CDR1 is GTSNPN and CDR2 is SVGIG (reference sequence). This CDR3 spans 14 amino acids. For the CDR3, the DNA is TGTGCCTGGAGTGTTAGCAGGGGGAACTATGGCTACACCTTC. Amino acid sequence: CAWSVSRGNYGYTF.

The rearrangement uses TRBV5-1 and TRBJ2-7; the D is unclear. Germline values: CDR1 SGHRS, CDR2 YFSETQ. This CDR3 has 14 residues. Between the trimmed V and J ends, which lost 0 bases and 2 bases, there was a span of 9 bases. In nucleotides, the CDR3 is TGCGCCAGCAGCTTGGGAGCGTTTGCCTACGAGCAGTACTTC. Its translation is CASSLGAFAYEQYF.

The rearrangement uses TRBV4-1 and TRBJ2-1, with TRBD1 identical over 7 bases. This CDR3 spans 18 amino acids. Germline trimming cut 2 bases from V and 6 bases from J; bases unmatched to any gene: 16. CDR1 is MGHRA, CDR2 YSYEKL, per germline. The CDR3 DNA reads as TGCGCCAGCAGCCAAAGGGGGCCGGGCATGCGGATGACCAATGAGCAGTTCTTC. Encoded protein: CASSQRGPGMRMTNEQFF.

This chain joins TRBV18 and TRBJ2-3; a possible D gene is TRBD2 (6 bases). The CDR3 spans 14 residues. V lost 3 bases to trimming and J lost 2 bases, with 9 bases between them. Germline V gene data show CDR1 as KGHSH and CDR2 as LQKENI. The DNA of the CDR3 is TGTGCCAGCTCACCGGGCGGGACCACAGATACGCAGTATTTT. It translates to CASSPGGTTDTQYF.

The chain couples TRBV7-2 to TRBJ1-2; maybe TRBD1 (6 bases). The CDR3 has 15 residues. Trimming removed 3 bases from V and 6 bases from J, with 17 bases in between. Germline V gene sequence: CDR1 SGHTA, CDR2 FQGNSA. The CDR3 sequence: CASSFLGSGEHGYTF. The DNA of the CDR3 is TGTGCCAGCAGCTTTTTAGGCTCAGGGGAACATGGCTACACCTTC.

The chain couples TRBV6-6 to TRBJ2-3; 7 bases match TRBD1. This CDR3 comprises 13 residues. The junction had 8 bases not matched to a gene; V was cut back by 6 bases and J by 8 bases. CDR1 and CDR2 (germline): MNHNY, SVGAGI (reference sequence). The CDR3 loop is CASSNRQGGTQYF. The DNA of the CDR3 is TGTGCCAGCAGCAATCGACAGGGCGGTACGCAGTATTTT.

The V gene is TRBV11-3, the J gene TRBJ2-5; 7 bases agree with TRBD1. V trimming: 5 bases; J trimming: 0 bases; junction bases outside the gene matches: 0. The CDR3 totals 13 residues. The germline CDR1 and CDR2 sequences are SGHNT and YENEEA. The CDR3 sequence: CASSGQDQETQYF. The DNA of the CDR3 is TGTGCCAGCAGCGGACAGGACCAAGAGACCCAGTACTTC.

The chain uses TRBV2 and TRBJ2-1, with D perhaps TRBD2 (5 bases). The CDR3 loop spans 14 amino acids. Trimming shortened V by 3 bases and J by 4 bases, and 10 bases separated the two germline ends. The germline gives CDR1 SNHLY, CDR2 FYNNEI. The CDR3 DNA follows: TGTGCCAGCAGTGACACGGGAAATTACAATGAGCAGTTCTTC. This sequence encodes CASSDTGNYNEQFF.

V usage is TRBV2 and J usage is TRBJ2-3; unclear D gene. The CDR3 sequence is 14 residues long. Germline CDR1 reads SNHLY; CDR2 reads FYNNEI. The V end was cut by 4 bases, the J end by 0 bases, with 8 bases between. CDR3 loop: CASSGRSSTDTQYF. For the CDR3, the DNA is TGTGCCAGCAGTGGGAGATCTAGCACAGATACGCAGTATTTT.

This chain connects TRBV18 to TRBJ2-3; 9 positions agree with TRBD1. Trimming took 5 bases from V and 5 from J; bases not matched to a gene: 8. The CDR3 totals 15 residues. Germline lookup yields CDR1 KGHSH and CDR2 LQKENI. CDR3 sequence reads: CASSSYRGQGDTQYF. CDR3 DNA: TGTGCCAGCTCATCCTACAGGGGGCAGGGAGATACGCAGTATTTT. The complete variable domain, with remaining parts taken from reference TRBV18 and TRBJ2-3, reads NAGVMQNPRHLVRRRGQEARLRCSPMKGHSHVYWYRQLPEEGLKFMVYLQKENIIDESGMPKERFSAEFPKEGPSILRIQQVVRGDSAAYFCASSSYRGQGDTQYFGPGTRLTVL.

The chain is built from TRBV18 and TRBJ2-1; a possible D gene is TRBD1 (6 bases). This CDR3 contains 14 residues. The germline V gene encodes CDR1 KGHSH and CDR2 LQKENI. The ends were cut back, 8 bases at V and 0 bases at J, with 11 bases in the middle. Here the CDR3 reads CASAGTSSYNEQFF. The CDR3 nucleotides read TGTGCCAGCGCCGGGACAAGCTCCTACAATGAGCAGTTCTTC.

The CDR3 reads CASSSLTAFSGANVLTF. The CDR3 DNA reads TGTGCCAGCAGCTCACTAACAGCATTCTCTGGGGCCAACGTCCTGACTTTC. V is TRBV5-5 and J is TRBJ2-6, with D unresolved. CDR3 length equals 17 residues. Trimming left V 3 bases short and J 0 bases short, with 13 bases between. Per germline, CDR1 SGHKS and CDR2 YYEKEE (reference sequence).

CDR3 coding DNA: TGTGCCTGGAGTTCGGGACTGCCCGGGGTAAAACTGTTTTTT. Translation: CAWSSGLPGVKLFF. This chain joins TRBV30 and TRBJ1-4; possibly TRBD1 for D (5 bases). Trimming stripped 2 bases from V and 10 bases from J, with 17 bases between. The CDR3 sequence is 14 residues long. From germline, CDR1 is GTSNPN and CDR2 SVGIG (reference sequence).

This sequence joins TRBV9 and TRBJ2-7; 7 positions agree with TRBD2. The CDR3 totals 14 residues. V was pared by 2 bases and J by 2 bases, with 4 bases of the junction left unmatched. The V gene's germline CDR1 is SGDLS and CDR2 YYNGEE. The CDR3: CASSVGTIPYEQYF. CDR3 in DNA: TGTGCCAGCAGCGTCGGGACTATTCCCTACGAGCAGTACTTC.

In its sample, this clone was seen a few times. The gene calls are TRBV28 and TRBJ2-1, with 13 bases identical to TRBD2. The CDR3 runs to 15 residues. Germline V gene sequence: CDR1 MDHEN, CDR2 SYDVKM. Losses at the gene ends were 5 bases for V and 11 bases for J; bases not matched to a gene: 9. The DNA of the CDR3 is TGTGCCAGCAGTCGGGACACCGGGACTAGCGGGAAGCAGTTCTTC. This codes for CASSRDTGTSGKQFF.

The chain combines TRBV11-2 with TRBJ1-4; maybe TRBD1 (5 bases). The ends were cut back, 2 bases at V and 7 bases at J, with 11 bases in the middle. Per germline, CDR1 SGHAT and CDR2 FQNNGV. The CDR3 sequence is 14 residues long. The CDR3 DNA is TGTGCCAGCAGCTTAACGGGGGGAGGTGAAAAACTGTTTTTT. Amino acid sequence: CASSLTGGGEKLFF.

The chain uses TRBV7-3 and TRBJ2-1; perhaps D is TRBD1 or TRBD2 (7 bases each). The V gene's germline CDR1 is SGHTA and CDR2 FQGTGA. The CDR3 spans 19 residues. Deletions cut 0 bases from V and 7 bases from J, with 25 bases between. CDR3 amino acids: CASSLTGRLAEPRGNEQFF. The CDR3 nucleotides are TGTGCCAGCAGCTTAACTGGGAGGCTAGCGGAACCCAGGGGGAATGAGCAGTTCTTC.

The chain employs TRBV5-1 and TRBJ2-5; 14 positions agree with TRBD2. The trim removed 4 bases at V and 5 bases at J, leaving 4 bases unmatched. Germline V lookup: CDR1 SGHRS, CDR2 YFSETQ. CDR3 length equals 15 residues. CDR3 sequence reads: CASSGTSGRSETQYF. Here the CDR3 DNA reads TGCGCCAGCAGCGGGACTAGCGGGAGATCGGAGACCCAGTACTTC. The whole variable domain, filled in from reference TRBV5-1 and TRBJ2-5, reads KAGVTQTPRYLIKTRGQQVTLSCSPISGHRSVSWYQQTPGQGLQFLFEYFSETQRNKGNFPGRFSGRQFSNSRSEMNVSTLELGDSALYLCASSGTSGRSETQYFGPGTRLLVL.

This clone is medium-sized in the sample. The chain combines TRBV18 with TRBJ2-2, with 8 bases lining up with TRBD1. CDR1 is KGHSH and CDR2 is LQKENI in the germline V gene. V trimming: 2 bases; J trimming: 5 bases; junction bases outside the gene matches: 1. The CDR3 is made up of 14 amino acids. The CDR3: CASSPGQGTGELFF. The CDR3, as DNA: TGTGCCAGCTCACCAGGACAGGGAACCGGGGAGCTGTTTTTT.

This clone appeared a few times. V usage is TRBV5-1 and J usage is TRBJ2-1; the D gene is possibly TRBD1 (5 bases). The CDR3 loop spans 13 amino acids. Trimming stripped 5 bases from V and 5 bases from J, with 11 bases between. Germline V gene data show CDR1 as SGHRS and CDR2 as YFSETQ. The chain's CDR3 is CASSKDNHNEQFF. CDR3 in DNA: TGCGCCAGCAGTAAGGACAACCACAATGAGCAGTTCTTC.

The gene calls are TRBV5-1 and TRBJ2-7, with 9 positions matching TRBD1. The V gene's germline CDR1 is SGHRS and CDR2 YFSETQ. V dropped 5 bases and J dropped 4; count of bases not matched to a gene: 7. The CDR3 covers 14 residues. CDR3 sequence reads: CASRPVGTGYEQYF. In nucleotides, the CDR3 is TGCGCCAGCAGACCAGTGGGGACAGGGTACGAGCAGTACTTC.

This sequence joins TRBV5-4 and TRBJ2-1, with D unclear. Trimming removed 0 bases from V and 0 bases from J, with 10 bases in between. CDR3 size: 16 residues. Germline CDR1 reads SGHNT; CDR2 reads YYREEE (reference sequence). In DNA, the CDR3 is TGTGCCAGCAGCTTGGGCCGCGCTAGCTCCTACAATGAGCAGTTCTTC. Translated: CASSLGRASSYNEQFF.

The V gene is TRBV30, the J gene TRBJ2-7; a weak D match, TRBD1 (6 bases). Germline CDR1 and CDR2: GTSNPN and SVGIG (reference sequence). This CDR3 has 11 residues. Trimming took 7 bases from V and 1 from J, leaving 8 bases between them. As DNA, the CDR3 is TGTGCCTCCGGGACATCCTACGAGCAGTACTTC. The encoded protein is CASGTSYEQYF.